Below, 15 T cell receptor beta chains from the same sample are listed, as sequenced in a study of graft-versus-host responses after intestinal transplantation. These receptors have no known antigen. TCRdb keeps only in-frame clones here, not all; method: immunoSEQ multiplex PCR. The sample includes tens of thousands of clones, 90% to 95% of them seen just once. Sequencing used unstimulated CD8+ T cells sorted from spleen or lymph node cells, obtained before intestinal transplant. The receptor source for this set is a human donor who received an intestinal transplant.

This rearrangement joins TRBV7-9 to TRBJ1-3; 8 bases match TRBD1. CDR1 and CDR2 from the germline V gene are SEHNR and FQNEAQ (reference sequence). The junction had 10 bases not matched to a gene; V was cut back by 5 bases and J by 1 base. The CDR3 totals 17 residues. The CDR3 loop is CASSPPTGAISGNTIYF. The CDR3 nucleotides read TGTGCCAGCAGCCCCCCGACAGGGGCGATTTCTGGAAACACCATATATTTT.

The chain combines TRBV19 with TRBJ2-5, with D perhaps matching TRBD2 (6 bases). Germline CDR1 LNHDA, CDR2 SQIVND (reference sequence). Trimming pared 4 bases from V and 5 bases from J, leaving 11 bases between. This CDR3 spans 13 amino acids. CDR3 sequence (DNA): TGTGCCAGTAGTACGGGGGATCAGGAGACCCAGTACTTC. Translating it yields CASSTGDQETQYF.

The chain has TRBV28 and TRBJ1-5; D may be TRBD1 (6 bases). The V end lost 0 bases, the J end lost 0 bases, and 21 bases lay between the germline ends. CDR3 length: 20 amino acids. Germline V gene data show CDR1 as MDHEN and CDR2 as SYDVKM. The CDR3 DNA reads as TGTGCCAGCAGTTTATGCTGCGACAGGTTTAACCATTATAGCAATCAGCCCCAGCATTTT. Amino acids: CASSLCCDRFNHYSNQPQHF.

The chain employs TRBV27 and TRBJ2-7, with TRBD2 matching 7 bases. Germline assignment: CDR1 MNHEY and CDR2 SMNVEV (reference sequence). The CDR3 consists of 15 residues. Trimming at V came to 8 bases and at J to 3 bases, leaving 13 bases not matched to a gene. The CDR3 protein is CASSYASGTLYEQYF. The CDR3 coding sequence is TGTGCCAGCTCTTATGCCAGCGGGACCCTCTACGAGCAGTACTTC.

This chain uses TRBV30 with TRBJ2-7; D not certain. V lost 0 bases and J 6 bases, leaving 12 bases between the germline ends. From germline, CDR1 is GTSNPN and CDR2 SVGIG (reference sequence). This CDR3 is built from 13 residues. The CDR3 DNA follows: TGTGCCTGGAGTGTTCTCATCCCTTCCGAGCAGTACTTC. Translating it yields CAWSVLIPSEQYF.

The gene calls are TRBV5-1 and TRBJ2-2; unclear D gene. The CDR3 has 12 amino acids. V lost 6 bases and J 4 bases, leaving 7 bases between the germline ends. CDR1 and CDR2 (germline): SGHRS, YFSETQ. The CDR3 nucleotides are TGCGCCAGCATCGGGCTCACCGGGGAGCTGTTTTTT. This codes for CASIGLTGELFF.

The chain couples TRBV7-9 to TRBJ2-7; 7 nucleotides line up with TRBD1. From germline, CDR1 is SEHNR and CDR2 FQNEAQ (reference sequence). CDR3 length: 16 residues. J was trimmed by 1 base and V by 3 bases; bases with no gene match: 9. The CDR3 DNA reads TGTGCCAGCAGCTTGAACAGGGGACCTCCTTCCTACGAGCAGTACTTC. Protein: CASSLNRGPPSYEQYF.

The CDR3 DNA reads as TGTGCCAGCAGTTTAGGACAGGGCCCCTACAATGAGCAGTTCTTC. Translation: CASSLGQGPYNEQFF. The chain couples TRBV27 to TRBJ2-1; TRBD1 agrees at 8 bases. Trimming took 2 bases from V and 2 from J; bases not matched to a gene: 2. Germline V gene data show CDR1 as MNHEY and CDR2 as SMNVEV (reference sequence). The CDR3 has 15 amino acids.

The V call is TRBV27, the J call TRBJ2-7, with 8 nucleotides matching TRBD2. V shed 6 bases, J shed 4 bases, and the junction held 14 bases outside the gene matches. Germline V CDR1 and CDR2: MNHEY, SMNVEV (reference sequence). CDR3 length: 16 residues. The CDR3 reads CASRDTIAGPTYEQYF. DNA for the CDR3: TGTGCCAGCAGGGATACTATAGCGGGGCCTACGTACGAGCAGTACTTC.

Here the CDR3 DNA reads TGTGCCAGCAGTGAAGAGGAGCGGGAGACGGTCAATGAGCAGTTCTTC. This gives the protein CASSEEERETVNEQFF. The chain has TRBV2 and TRBJ2-1, with TRBD2 matching 8 bases. Germline lookup yields CDR1 SNHLY and CDR2 FYNNEI. The trim removed 1 base at V and 6 bases at J, leaving 8 bases unmatched. CDR3 length equals 16 residues.

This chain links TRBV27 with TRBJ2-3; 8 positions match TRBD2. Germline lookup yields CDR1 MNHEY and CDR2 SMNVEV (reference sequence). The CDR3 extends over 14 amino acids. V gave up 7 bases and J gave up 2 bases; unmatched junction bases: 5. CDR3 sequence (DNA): TGTGCCAGCATAGATAGCGGGGACACAGATACGCAGTATTTT. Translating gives CASIDSGDTDTQYF.

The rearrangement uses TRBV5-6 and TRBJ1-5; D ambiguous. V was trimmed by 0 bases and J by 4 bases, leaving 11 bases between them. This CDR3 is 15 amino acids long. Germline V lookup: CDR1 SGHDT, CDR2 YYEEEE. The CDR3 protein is CASSLALNANQPQHF. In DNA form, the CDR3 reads TGTGCCAGCAGCTTGGCCTTGAATGCAAATCAGCCCCAGCATTTT.

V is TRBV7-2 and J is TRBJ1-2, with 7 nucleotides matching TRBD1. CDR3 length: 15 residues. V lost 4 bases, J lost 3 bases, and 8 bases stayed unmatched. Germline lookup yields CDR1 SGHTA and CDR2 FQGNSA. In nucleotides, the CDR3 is TGTGCCAGCAGCTCTACTGGGACAGCGGACTATGGCTACACCTTC. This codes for CASSSTGTADYGYTF.

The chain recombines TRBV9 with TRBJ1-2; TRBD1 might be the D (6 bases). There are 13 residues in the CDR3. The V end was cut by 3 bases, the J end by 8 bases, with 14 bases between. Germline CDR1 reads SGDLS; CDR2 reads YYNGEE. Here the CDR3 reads CASSARQAWGYTF. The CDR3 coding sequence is TGTGCCAGCAGCGCGAGACAGGCGTGGGGCTACACCTTC. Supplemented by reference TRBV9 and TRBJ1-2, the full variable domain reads DSGVTQTPKHLITATGQRVTLRCSPRSGDLSVYWYQQSLDQGLQFLIQYYNGEERAKGNILERFSAQQFPDLHSELNLSSLELGDSALYFCASSARQAWGYTFGSGTRLTVV.

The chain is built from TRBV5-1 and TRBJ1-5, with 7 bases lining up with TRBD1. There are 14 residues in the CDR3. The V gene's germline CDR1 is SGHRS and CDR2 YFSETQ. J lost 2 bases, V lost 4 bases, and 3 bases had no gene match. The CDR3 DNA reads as TGCGCCAGCAGCATAACAGGGGGCAATCAGCCCCAGCATTTT. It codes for CASSITGGNQPQHF.